This TCR beta chain was obtained from a study of cytomegalovirus exposure and HLA in healthy donors. About the study: Later, an analysis reported that the 100 to 150 validation repertoires had used the same platform as the approximately 670 first-cohort repertoires. Overall study results and limits: TCR clusters originating in the first cohort tended to co-occur in the 110 or so validation repertoires, according to a later analysis. Cytomegalovirus-associated status was assigned to 150 to 200 TCR beta chains.

Germline lookup yields CDR1 MNHEY and CDR2 SVGAGI. V shed 4 bases, J shed 6 bases, and the junction held 5 bases outside the gene matches. This CDR3 is 14 amino acids long. Donors were drawn from the approximately 130-subject validation cohort, separate from the approximately 620-subject first cohort. To note about this clone: The antigen remains unidentified.

TCRdb keeps only in-frame clones here, not all; method: immunoSEQ multiplex PCR. The data show tens of thousands of clones, about 96% seen once. This clonotype originated in a man between 18 and 29 years old in good health and CMV-seropositive. The sequenced material came from PBMCs. V usage is TRBV6-5 and J usage is TRBJ2-7, with 11 bases that match TRBD1. This CDR3 is CASSFGGQGAEQYF. DNA for the CDR3: TGTGCCAGCAGTTTCGGCGGACAGGGGGCCGAGCAGTACTTC.